These T cell receptor beta chains were read from a single sample in a study of blood T cell repertoires in COVID-19. Sequencing used immunoSEQ multiplex PCR; TCRdb keeps in-frame clones, though not all of them. The sample gives around 390,000 clones, roughly 89% of which show up once; approximately 10% is in the top ten. Sequenced sample: PBMCs or T cells enriched from blood (not recorded which). These receptors were taken from a woman aged 45-59 years who had recovered from COVID-19. CDR3s include the opening cysteine and the closing phenylalanine or tryptophan. Each record gives: D gene, clone size, J gene, V gene, CDR3 DNA, CDR3 protein. A D gene is named only where the DNA matches it firmly. A row's size may be missing; if present it is once, few, many or a size class.

D gene: TRBD1; clone size: .; J gene: TRBJ1-2; V gene: TRBV6-5; CDR3 DNA: TGTGCCAGCAGGAGACAGGGGGCGGGATGGTATGGCTACACCTTC; CDR3 protein: CASRRQGAGWYGYTF
D gene: .; clone size: .; J gene: TRBJ1-6; V gene: TRBV7-9; CDR3 DNA: TGTGCCAGCAGCTTAGATCCAGGGCATTCACCCCTCCACTTT; CDR3 protein: CASSLDPGHSPLHF
D gene: TRBD1; clone size: .; J gene: TRBJ2-5; V gene: TRBV5-1; CDR3 DNA: TGCGCCAGCAGCCCGACAGGGGAAGAGACCCAGTACTTC; CDR3 protein: CASSPTGEETQYF
D gene: TRBD1; clone size: .; J gene: TRBJ2-3; V gene: TRBV7-9; CDR3 DNA: TGTGCCAGCAGTTCGACAGGGGGCGGCACAGATACGCAGTATTTT; CDR3 protein: CASSSTGGGTDTQYF
D gene: .; clone size: .; J gene: TRBJ2-1; V gene: TRBV5-1; CDR3 DNA: TGCGCCAGCAGCTTGGATGGGCTGCCAGAGACGTTCTTC; CDR3 protein: CASSLDGLPETFF
D gene: TRBD1; clone size: .; J gene: TRBJ1-1; V gene: TRBV10-3; CDR3 DNA: TGTGCCATCAGACAGGGGATCTTCACTGAAGCTTTCTTT; CDR3 protein: CAIRQGIFTEAFF
D gene: TRBD1; clone size: .; J gene: TRBJ1-4; V gene: TRBV18; CDR3 DNA: TGTGCCAGCTCACCTCCGGGACAGGGACCTGAAAAACTGTTTTTT; CDR3 protein: CASSPPGQGPEKLFF
D gene: TRBD1; clone size: .; J gene: TRBJ1-1; V gene: TRBV30; CDR3 DNA: TGTGCCTGGAGGCAGGGGGAAATCGCTGAAGCTTTCTTT; CDR3 protein: CAWRQGEIAEAFF
D gene: TRBD2; clone size: .; J gene: TRBJ2-5; V gene: TRBV10-3; CDR3 DNA: TGTGCCATCAGGACCACCACTAGCGGGGGGGAGACCCAGTACTTC; CDR3 protein: CAIRTTTSGGETQYF
D gene: .; clone size: .; J gene: TRBJ2-1; V gene: TRBV11-2; CDR3 DNA: TGTGCCAGCAGCTCCGACAACAATGAGCAGTTCTTC; CDR3 protein: CASSSDNNEQFF
D gene: TRBD1; clone size: .; J gene: TRBJ2-4; V gene: TRBV3-1/TRBV3-2; CDR3 DNA: TGTGCCAGCAGCCCACAGCCCGGACAGGGGGCTACCCCCAACATTCAGTACTTC; CDR3 protein: CASSPQPGQGATPNIQYF
D gene: .; clone size: .; J gene: TRBJ1-1; V gene: TRBV25-1; CDR3 DNA: TGTGCCAGCAGTGAGGGGGGAAATCTCGCTGAAGCTTTCTTT; CDR3 protein: CASSEGGNLAEAFF
D gene: .; clone size: .; J gene: TRBJ2-3; V gene: TRBV7-9; CDR3 DNA: TGTGCCAGCAGCTTAGAACCGGGACCAGGGGTTTTT; CDR3 protein: CASSLEPGPGVF
D gene: TRBD1; clone size: .; J gene: TRBJ1-5; V gene: TRBV18; CDR3 DNA: TGTGCCAGCTCTATGACAGGGCCTAATCAGCCCCAGCATTTT; CDR3 protein: CASSMTGPNQPQHF
D gene: .; clone size: .; J gene: TRBJ1-4; V gene: TRBV28; CDR3 DNA: TGTGCCAGCAGCTCCTACAGGGAAAAACTGTTTTTT; CDR3 protein: CASSSYREKLFF
D gene: .; clone size: .; J gene: TRBJ2-3; V gene: TRBV4-3; CDR3 DNA: TGCGCCAGCAGCCAAGATCTAATAGACAGTCAATTTACAGATACGCAGTATTTT; CDR3 protein: CASSQDLIDSQFTDTQYF
D gene: TRBD2; clone size: .; J gene: TRBJ2-2; V gene: TRBV5-5; CDR3 DNA: TGTGCCAGCAGCTCTGGGACTAGCGGGGGATGGAACACCGGGGAGCTGTTTTTT; CDR3 protein: CASSSGTSGGWNTGELFF
D gene: .; clone size: .; J gene: TRBJ2-5; V gene: TRBV5-1; CDR3 DNA: TGCGCCAGCAGCCCTGGGGACATAGTTGGGGAGACCCAGTACTTC; CDR3 protein: CASSPGDIVGETQYF
D gene: .; clone size: .; J gene: TRBJ2-3; V gene: TRBV9; CDR3 DNA: TGTGCCAGCAGCGTACAGGGAAACACAGATACGCAGTATTTT; CDR3 protein: CASSVQGNTDTQYF
D gene: TRBD1; clone size: once; J gene: TRBJ2-1; V gene: TRBV6-2/TRBV6-3; CDR3 DNA: TGTGCCAGCAGTTCTAACGGACAGGGGAATATTGTTGAGCAGTTCTTC; CDR3 protein: CASSSNGQGNIVEQFF
D gene: .; clone size: .; J gene: TRBJ2-7; V gene: TRBV6-5; CDR3 DNA: TGTGCCAGCAGACAGGGTTTCTCCTACGAGCAGTACTTC; CDR3 protein: CASRQGFSYEQYF
D gene: TRBD1; clone size: .; J gene: TRBJ2-7; V gene: TRBV5-1; CDR3 DNA: TGCGCCAGCAGCCCGACAGGGGGCGACCACGAGCAGTACTTC; CDR3 protein: CASSPTGGDHEQYF
D gene: TRBD2; clone size: .; J gene: TRBJ2-1; V gene: TRBV4-2; CDR3 DNA: TGTGCCAGCAGAAAGCCCGGGACTAGCGGTTACAATGAGCAGTTCTTC; CDR3 protein: CASRKPGTSGYNEQFF
D gene: .; clone size: .; J gene: TRBJ2-7; V gene: TRBV21-1; CDR3 DNA: TGTGCCAGCAGCAAAAGGTCCGGACAGGGTCCCTATTGGTTTGAGCAGTACTTC; CDR3 protein: CASSKRSGQGPYWFEQYF
D gene: .; clone size: .; J gene: TRBJ1-2; V gene: TRBV5-6; CDR3 DNA: TGTGCCAGCAGCTTGCGGGGTGGCTACACCTTC; CDR3 protein: CASSLRGGYTF
D gene: TRBD1; clone size: .; J gene: TRBJ2-5; V gene: TRBV6-5; CDR3 DNA: TGTGCCAGCAGGAGAACAGGGGAAGAGACCCAGTACTTC; CDR3 protein: CASRRTGEETQYF
D gene: .; clone size: .; J gene: TRBJ1-3; V gene: TRBV7-8; CDR3 DNA: TGTGCCAGCAGCTTATTGACAGCCTTCGGCTCTGGAAACACCATATATTTT; CDR3 protein: CASSLLTAFGSGNTIYF
D gene: TRBD1; clone size: .; J gene: TRBJ2-7; V gene: TRBV29-1; CDR3 DNA: TGCAGCGTACCGGGACAGGGCTACGAGCAGTACTTC; CDR3 protein: CSVPGQGYEQYF
D gene: TRBD1; clone size: .; J gene: TRBJ1-6; V gene: TRBV2; CDR3 DNA: TGTGCCAGCAGTGATACAGGGGTAGTGACCCTCCACTTT; CDR3 protein: CASSDTGVVTLHF
D gene: .; clone size: .; J gene: TRBJ1-2; V gene: TRBV29-1; CDR3 DNA: TGCAGCGTTGACGTACTAGGGTTCAACTATGGCTACACCTTC; CDR3 protein: CSVDVLGFNYGYTF
D gene: TRBD1; clone size: .; J gene: TRBJ2-2; V gene: TRBV4-2; CDR3 DNA: TGTGCCAGCAGCCCCCCGCGGGACAGGGTGAACACCGGGGAGCTGTTTTTT; CDR3 protein: CASSPPRDRVNTGELFF
D gene: .; clone size: .; J gene: TRBJ1-1; V gene: TRBV12-3/TRBV12-4; CDR3 DNA: TGTGCCAGCAGTACTGCGATGAACACTGAAGCTTTCTTT; CDR3 protein: CASSTAMNTEAFF
D gene: .; clone size: .; J gene: TRBJ2-3; V gene: TRBV5-1; CDR3 DNA: TGCGCCAGCAGCTCAGGGGACACACCAGATACGCAGTATTTT; CDR3 protein: CASSSGDTPDTQYF
D gene: .; clone size: .; J gene: TRBJ1-5; V gene: TRBV24-1; CDR3 DNA: TGTGCCACCAGTGACCACAGGGTTATTGAGCCCCAGCATTTT; CDR3 protein: CATSDHRVIEPQHF
D gene: TRBD1; clone size: .; J gene: TRBJ1-1; V gene: TRBV19; CDR3 DNA: TGTGCCAGTAAAGGGGGCATTAGCACTGAAGCTTTCTTT; CDR3 protein: CASKGGISTEAFF
D gene: TRBD2; clone size: .; J gene: TRBJ2-5; V gene: TRBV4-2; CDR3 DNA: TGTGCCAGCAGCCAGGGGCAGAGAGCGGGGGGGGAGACCCAGTACTTC; CDR3 protein: CASSQGQRAGGETQYF
D gene: .; clone size: .; J gene: TRBJ1-3; V gene: TRBV5-4; CDR3 DNA: TGTGCCAGCACCTGGGGGGGAACCTCTGGAAACACCATATATTTT; CDR3 protein: CASTWGGTSGNTIYF
D gene: TRBD1; clone size: .; J gene: TRBJ2-2; V gene: TRBV9; CDR3 DNA: TGTGCCAGCAGCGTTATACAGGGGGCAGGCGGGGAGCTGTTTTTT; CDR3 protein: CASSVIQGAGGELFF
D gene: TRBD2; clone size: .; J gene: TRBJ2-1; V gene: TRBV19; CDR3 DNA: TGTGCCAGTAGCATCAAACTAGCGGGGGGCTTATTTAGATACAATGAGCAGTTCTTC; CDR3 protein: CASSIKLAGGLFRYNEQFF
D gene: .; clone size: .; J gene: TRBJ1-6; V gene: TRBV2; CDR3 DNA: TGTGCCAGCATTAAAGGGGGTGGGAATAATTCACCCCTCCACTTT; CDR3 protein: CASIKGGGNNSPLHF
D gene: .; clone size: .; J gene: TRBJ1-2; V gene: TRBV15; CDR3 DNA: TGTGCCACCAGCAGAGATATAAAGGGGGGGGATGGCTACACCTTC; CDR3 protein: CATSRDIKGGDGYTF
D gene: TRBD1; clone size: .; J gene: TRBJ2-7; V gene: TRBV6-5; CDR3 DNA: TGTGCCAGCAGTAGAACCGGACAGGGGGACTACGAGCAGTACTTC; CDR3 protein: CASSRTGQGDYEQYF
D gene: TRBD2; clone size: .; J gene: TRBJ2-2; V gene: TRBV3-1/TRBV3-2; CDR3 DNA: TGTGCCAGCAGCCAACCCGGACTAGTCCACGGGGAGCTGTTTTTT; CDR3 protein: CASSQPGLVHGELFF
D gene: TRBD1; clone size: .; J gene: TRBJ2-7; V gene: TRBV7-9; CDR3 DNA: TGTGCCAGCAGCCATAGGACAGGGCTTTACGAGCAGTACTTC; CDR3 protein: CASSHRTGLYEQYF
D gene: .; clone size: .; J gene: TRBJ1-1; V gene: TRBV19; CDR3 DNA: TGTGCCAGTAGTATAGTAGGAGGATCAAACACTGAAGCTTTCTTT; CDR3 protein: CASSIVGGSNTEAFF
D gene: TRBD1; clone size: .; J gene: TRBJ2-2; V gene: TRBV3-1/TRBV3-2; CDR3 DNA: TGTGCCAGCAGCCAGGGACAGGTTAGGGCCGGGGAGCTGTTTTTT; CDR3 protein: CASSQGQVRAGELFF
D gene: .; clone size: .; J gene: TRBJ1-6; V gene: TRBV6-4; CDR3 DNA: TGTGCCAGCAGTGCCGTCCCCCGTAATTCACCCCTCCACTTT; CDR3 protein: CASSAVPRNSPLHF
D gene: TRBD2; clone size: once; J gene: TRBJ2-1; V gene: TRBV30; CDR3 DNA: TGTGCCTGCCGAGGGGCGGGGGATTCCTACAATGAGCAGTTCTTC; CDR3 protein: CACRGAGDSYNEQFF
D gene: TRBD1; clone size: .; J gene: TRBJ2-5; V gene: TRBV24-1; CDR3 DNA: TGTGCCACACAAAAGGGACAGTTACAAGAGACCCAGTACTTC; CDR3 protein: CATQKGQLQETQYF
D gene: TRBD1; clone size: few; J gene: TRBJ1-2; V gene: TRBV25-1; CDR3 DNA: TGTGCCAGCAGTCCCCCCGGGACAGACCTATATGGCTACACCTTC; CDR3 protein: CASSPPGTDLYGYTF
D gene: .; clone size: .; J gene: TRBJ1-1; V gene: TRBV6-2/TRBV6-3; CDR3 DNA: TGTGCCAGCAGCCGGTACATGAACACTGAAGCTTTCTTT; CDR3 protein: CASSRYMNTEAFF
D gene: .; clone size: once; J gene: TRBJ2-2; V gene: TRBV3-1/TRBV3-2; CDR3 DNA: TGTGCCAGCAGCCAAGTGATGGAGTCTATGAACACCGGGGAGCTGTTTTTT; CDR3 protein: CASSQVMESMNTGELFF
D gene: TRBD1; clone size: .; J gene: TRBJ2-7; V gene: TRBV19; CDR3 DNA: TGTGCCAGTACCCGGACAGGGGGCGAATACGAGCAGTACTTC; CDR3 protein: CASTRTGGEYEQYF
D gene: .; clone size: .; J gene: TRBJ2-2; V gene: TRBV28; CDR3 DNA: TGTGCCAGCAGTCCCTCCCTGGGCCCTACCGGGGAGCTGTTTTTT; CDR3 protein: CASSPSLGPTGELFF
D gene: TRBD1; clone size: .; J gene: TRBJ1-6; V gene: TRBV5-1; CDR3 DNA: TGCGCCAGCAGCTTACAGCCCCGGGGACAGCGGAATTCACCCCTCCACTTT; CDR3 protein: CASSLQPRGQRNSPLHF